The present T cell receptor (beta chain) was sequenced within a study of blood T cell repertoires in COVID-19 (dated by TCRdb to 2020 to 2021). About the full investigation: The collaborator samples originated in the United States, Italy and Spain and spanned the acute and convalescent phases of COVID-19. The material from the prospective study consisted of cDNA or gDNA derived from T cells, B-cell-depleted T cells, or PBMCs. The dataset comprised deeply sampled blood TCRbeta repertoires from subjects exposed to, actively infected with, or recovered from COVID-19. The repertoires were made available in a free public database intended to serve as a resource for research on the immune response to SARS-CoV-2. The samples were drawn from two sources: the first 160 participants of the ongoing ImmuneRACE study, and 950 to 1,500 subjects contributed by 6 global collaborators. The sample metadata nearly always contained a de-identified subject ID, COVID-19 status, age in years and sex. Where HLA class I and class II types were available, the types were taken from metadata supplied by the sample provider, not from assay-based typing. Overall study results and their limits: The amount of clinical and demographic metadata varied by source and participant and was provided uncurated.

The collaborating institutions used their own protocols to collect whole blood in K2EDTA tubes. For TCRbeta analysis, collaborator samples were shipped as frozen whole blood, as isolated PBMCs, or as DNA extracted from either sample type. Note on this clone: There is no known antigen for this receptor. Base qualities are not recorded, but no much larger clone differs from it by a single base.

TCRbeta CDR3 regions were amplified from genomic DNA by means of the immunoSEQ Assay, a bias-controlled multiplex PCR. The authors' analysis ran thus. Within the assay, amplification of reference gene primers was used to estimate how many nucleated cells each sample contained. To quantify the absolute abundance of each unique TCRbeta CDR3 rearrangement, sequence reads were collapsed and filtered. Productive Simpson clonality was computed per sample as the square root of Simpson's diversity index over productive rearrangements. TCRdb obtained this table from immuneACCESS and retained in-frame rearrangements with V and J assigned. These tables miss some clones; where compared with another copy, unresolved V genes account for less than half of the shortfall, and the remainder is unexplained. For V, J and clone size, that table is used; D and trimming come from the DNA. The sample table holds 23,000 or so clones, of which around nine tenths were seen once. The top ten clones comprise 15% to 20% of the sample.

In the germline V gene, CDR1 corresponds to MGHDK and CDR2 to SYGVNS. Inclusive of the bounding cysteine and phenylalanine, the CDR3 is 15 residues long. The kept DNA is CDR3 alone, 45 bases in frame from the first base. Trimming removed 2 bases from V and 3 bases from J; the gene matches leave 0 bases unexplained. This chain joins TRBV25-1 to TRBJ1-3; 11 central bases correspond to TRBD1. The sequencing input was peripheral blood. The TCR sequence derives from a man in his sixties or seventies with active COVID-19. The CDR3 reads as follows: CASSEGTGGGNTIYF. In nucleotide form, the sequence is TGTGCCAGCAGTGAAGGGACAGGGGGTGGAAACACCATATATTTT.